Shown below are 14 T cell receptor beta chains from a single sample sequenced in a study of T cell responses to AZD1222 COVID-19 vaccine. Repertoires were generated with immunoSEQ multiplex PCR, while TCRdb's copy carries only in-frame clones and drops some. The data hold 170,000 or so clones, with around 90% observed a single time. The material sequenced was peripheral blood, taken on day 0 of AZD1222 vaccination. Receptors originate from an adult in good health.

CDR3 loop: CAWSAYTSVYEQYF. CDR3 coding DNA: TGTGCCTGGAGTGCCTACACTTCTGTTTACGAGCAGTACTTC. The rearrangement joins TRBV30 to TRBJ2-7; the D is unclear. Trimming removed 1 base at V and 4 bases at J, with 14 bases between. This CDR3 region has 14 residues. The V gene's germline CDR1 is GTSNPN and CDR2 SVGIG (reference sequence).

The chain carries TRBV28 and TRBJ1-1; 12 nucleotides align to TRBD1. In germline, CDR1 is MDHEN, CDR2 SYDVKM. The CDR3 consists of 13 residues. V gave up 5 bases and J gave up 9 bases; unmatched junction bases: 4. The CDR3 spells CASSLGTGGKAFF. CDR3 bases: TGTGCCAGCAGTCTCGGGACAGGGGGCAAAGCTTTCTTT.

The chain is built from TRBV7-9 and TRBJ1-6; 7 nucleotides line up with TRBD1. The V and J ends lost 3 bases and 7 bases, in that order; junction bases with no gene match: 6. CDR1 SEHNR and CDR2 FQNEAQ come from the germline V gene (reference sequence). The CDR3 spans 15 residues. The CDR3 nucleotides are TGTGCCAGCAGCTTGGGGGACAGAACGAATTCACCCCTCCACTTT. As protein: CASSLGDRTNSPLHF.

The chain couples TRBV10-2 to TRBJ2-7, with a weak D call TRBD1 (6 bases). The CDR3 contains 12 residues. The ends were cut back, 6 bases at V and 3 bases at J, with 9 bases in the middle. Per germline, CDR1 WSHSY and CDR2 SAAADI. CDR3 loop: CASSEQGYEQYF. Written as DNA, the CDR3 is TGCGCCAGCAGCGAACAGGGCTACGAGCAGTACTTC.

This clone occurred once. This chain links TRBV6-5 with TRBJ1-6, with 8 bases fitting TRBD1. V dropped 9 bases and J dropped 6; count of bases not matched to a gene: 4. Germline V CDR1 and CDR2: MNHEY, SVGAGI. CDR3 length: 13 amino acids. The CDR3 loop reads CASGTGLNSPLHF. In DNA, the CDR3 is TGTGCCAGTGGGACAGGACTTAATTCACCCCTCCACTTT.

For the CDR3, the DNA is TGTGCCAGTAGTATATTTCAGGGGAAGACTGAAGCTTTCTTT. Amino acid sequence: CASSIFQGKTEAFF. This chain connects TRBV19 to TRBJ1-1; D may be TRBD1 (6 bases). Trimming shortened V by 2 bases and J by 5 bases, and 12 bases separated the two germline ends. Germline-derived CDR1 and CDR2 are LNHDA and SQIVND (reference sequence). This CDR3 is 14 amino acids long.

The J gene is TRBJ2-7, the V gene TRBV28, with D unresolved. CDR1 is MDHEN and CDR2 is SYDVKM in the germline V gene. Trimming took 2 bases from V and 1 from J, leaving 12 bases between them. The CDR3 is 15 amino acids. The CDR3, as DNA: TGTGCCAGCAGTTTAAACAGCCCGAATTCCTACGAGCAGTACTTC. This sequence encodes CASSLNSPNSYEQYF. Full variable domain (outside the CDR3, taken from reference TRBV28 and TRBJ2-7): DVKVTQSSRYLVKRTGEKVFLECVQDMDHENMFWYRQDPGLGLRLIYFSYDVKMKEKGDIPEGYSVSREKKERFSLILESASTNQTSMYLCASSLNSPNSYEQYFGPGTRLTVT.

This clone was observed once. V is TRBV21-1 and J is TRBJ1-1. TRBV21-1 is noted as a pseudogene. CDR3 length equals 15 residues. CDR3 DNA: TGTGCCAGCAACCGCGGTCTCGACCCCGGGGCTGAAGCTTTCTTT. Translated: CASNRGLDPGAEAFF.

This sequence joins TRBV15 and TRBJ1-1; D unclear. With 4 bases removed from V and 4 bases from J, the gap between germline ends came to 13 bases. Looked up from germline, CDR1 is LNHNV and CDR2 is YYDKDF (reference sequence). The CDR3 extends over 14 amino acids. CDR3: CATSTSNGLTEAFF. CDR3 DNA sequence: TGTGCCACCAGCACCTCCAACGGGCTCACTGAAGCTTTCTTT.

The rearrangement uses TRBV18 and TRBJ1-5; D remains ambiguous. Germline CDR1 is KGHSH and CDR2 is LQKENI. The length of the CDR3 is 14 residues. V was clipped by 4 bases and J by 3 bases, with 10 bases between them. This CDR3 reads CASSRGRDNQPQHF. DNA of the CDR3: TGTGCCAGCTCACGAGGTCGTGACAATCAGCCCCAGCATTTT.

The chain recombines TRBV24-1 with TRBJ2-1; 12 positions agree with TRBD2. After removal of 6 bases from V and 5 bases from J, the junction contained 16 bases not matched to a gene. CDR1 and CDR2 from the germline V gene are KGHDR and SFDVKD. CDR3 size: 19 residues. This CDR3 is CATSPGLAGGRRYNNEQFF. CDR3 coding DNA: TGTGCCACCAGTCCGGGGCTAGCGGGAGGGAGACGCTACAACAATGAGCAGTTCTTC.

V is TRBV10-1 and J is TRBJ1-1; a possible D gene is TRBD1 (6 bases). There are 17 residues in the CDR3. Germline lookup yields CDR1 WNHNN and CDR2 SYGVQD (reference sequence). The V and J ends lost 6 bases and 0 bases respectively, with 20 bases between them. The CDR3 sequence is CASSPWGGRRMNTEAFF. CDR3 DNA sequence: TGCGCCAGCAGCCCATGGGGGGGGCGAAGAATGAACACTGAAGCTTTCTTT.

CDR3 sequence (DNA): TGTGCTAGTGGTTTGTCGGACAGGGGCACCAATCAGCCCCAGCATTTT. Encoded protein: CASGLSDRGTNQPQHF. The V call is TRBV12-5, the J call TRBJ1-5; 9 positions match TRBD1. The CDR3 is 16 residues long. Germline V gene lookup returns CDR1 LGHNT and CDR2 FRNRAP. The trim removed 2 bases at V and 3 bases at J, leaving 5 bases unmatched.

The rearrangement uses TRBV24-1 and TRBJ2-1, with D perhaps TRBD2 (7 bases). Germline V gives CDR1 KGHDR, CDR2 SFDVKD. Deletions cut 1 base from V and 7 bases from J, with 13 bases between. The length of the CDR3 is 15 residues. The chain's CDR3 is CATSDFGGAGNEQFF. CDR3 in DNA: TGTGCCACCAGTGATTTTGGGGGGGCAGGGAATGAGCAGTTCTTC.